This T cell receptor (beta chain) was sequenced during a study of blood T cells in healthy people across ages. Study in general: Every two T cells gave about one barcoded beta molecule via template switching. Whole-study findings and limits: With naive T cell percentage, TCR beta diversity showed a strong correlation. Per-million-T-cell TCR beta diversity fell roughly linearly with age.

On this clonotype itself: Its antigen remains unidentified.

CDR1 is DFQATT, CDR2 SNEGSKA, per germline (reference sequence). The CDR3 extends over 8 amino acids. A J-beta primer mix and a sample-barcoded 5' primer were used in a second PCR of about 7 to 11 cycles. Using its own MiXCR run on the 5' RACE reads, TCRdb lists one record per CDR3 protein. The repertoire holds about 830,000 distinct CDR3 sequences, 58% seen once, with 20% to 25% in the top ten. The V call is TRBV20-1, the J call TRBJ2-7, with D perhaps matching TRBD1 (6 bases). The sequence derives from a man aged 25 to 45 in good health. The sample comprised blood. The CDR3 DNA reads as TGCAGAGGGGGCGAGCAGTACTTC. It codes for CRGGEQYF.